A selection of T cell receptor beta chains follows, all from one sample in a study of breast tumors, draining lymph nodes, adjacent tissues. TCRdb passed the multiplex PCR reads through MiXCR, listing each CDR3 protein once. The table shows about 130,000 distinct CDR3 sequences, with under 25% occurring only once. Sequencing was carried out using axillary lymph node tissue. All receptors derive from a female donor with breast cancer. Some clones in this sample may be carry-over from other donors' samples. CDR3s include the opening cysteine and the closing phenylalanine or tryptophan. Each record gives: clone size, J gene, D gene, CDR3 length, V gene, CDR3 DNA, CDR3 protein. The D gene is left open where the match is weak. Clone size is given for some rows only: seen once, a few or many times, or a class if the clone is expanded.

.,TRBJ2-4,.,16,TRBV4-1,TGCGCCAGCAGCCAAGGGCATGGGGGGGCCAAAAACATTCAGTACTTC,CASSQGHGGAKNIQYF
.,TRBJ2-4,.,15,TRBV24-1,TGTGCCACCAGGCCCCGGGACATTGGCAAAAACATTCAGTACTTC,CATRPRDIGKNIQYF
many,TRBJ1-6,TRBD1,15,TRBV12-3/TRBV12-4,TGTGCCAGCAGTTATGCCGGGACAGAAAATTCACCCCTCCACTTT,CASSYAGTENSPLHF
many,TRBJ2-3,.,15,TRBV7-8,TGTGCCAGCAGCTTAGTAGGGGGGATCACAGATACGCAGTATTTT,CASSLVGGITDTQYF
few,TRBJ2-1,.,15,TRBV6-2/TRBV6-3,TGTGCCAGCAGCCCAAGCCCGGCCTCCTACAATGAGCAGTTCTTC,CASSPSPASYNEQFF
many,TRBJ2-7,TRBD2,17,TRBV19,TGTGCCAGTAGTAAAAAACAAGGACTAGCGGGGGCCTACGAGCAGTACTTC,CASSKKQGLAGAYEQYF
many,TRBJ1-4,.,13,TRBV30,TGTGCCTGGAGTGTACCCCCTGGGATCGAACTGTTTTTT,CAWSVPPGIELFF
many,TRBJ2-1,.,13,TRBV10-3,TGTGCCATCAGGGACACAGCCTACAATGAGCAGTTCTTC,CAIRDTAYNEQFF
many,TRBJ2-7,.,15,TRBV11-2,TGTGCCAGCAGCTTATGGGCGACAGCTACCTACGAGCAGTACTTC,CASSLWATATYEQYF
many,TRBJ2-2,TRBD1,14,TRBV5-1,TGCGCCAGCAGCTTCGGGACAGAAACCGGGGAGCTGTTTTTT,CASSFGTETGELFF
few,TRBJ2-5,.,14,TRBV12-3/TRBV12-4,TGTGCCAGCAGTTTAAATCCATATCAAGAGACCCAGTACTTC,CASSLNPYQETQYF
few,TRBJ2-1,TRBD2,14,TRBV30,TGTGCCTGGACGGGAGGGAGAAGGACCGATGAGCAGTTCTTC,CAWTGGRRTDEQFF
many,TRBJ2-1,.,15,TRBV6-5,TGTGCCAGCAGTTTCTCGCCGGGTGTTTTGAATGAGCAGTTCTTC,CASSFSPGVLNEQFF
few,TRBJ1-4,.,12,TRBV4-3,TGCGCCAGCAGCCGGACTAATGAAAAACTGTTTTTT,CASSRTNEKLFF
many,TRBJ2-1,.,16,TRBV5-1,TGCGCCAGCAGCTTGGCCGCCGGGGGCGCCTACAATGAGCAGTTCTTC,CASSLAAGGAYNEQFF
many,TRBJ1-4,.,11,TRBV10-2,TGCGCCAGCAGGTATAATGAAAAACTGTTTTTT,CASRYNEKLFF
.,TRBJ2-7,TRBD1,12,TRBV28,TGTGCCAGCAGTTTAGACAGGGCCGAGCAGTACTTC,CASSLDRAEQYF
many,TRBJ2-3,TRBD2,16,TRBV7-2,TGTGCCAGCAGTCGTAGCGGGAGGAGTAGCACAGATACGCAATATTTT,CASSRSGRSSTDTQYF
many,TRBJ2-7,.,13,TRBV7-2,TGTGCCAGCAGCTTGGGGCATTCCTACGAGCAGTACTTC,CASSLGHSYEQYF
.,TRBJ1-5,.,14,TRBV6-1,TGTGCCAGCAGTGAAGGGGGACGAGATCAGCCCCAGCATTTT,CASSEGGRDQPQHF
many,TRBJ2-3,.,15,TRBV24-1,TGTGCCACCAGTGATTTGTGGCAGGGGACAGATACGCAGTATTTT,CATSDLWQGTDTQYF
few,TRBJ1-3,TRBD1,16,TRBV20-1,TGCAGTGCTAGAGGGGACAGAAGACGCTCTGGAAACACCATATATTTT,CSARGDRRRSGNTIYF
many,TRBJ2-1,.,12,TRBV19,TGTGCCAGTGGGACACTAACAGGCGAGCAGTTCTTC,CASGTLTGEQFF
many,TRBJ2-3,.,14,TRBV5-5,TGTGCCAGCACCCTGGGGCAACCCACAGATACGCAGTATTTT,CASTLGQPTDTQYF
many,TRBJ2-7,.,16,TRBV7-2,TGTGCCAGCAGTCCACTCTTTCAGATAGAATACTACGAGCAGTACTTC,CASSPLFQIEYYEQYF
many,TRBJ2-7,TRBD2,15,TRBV20-1,TGCAGTGCTAGAGCGATTCTAGCGGGAATCGGCGAGCAGTACTTC,CSARAILAGIGEQYF
few,TRBJ1-4,.,13,TRBV11-3,TGTGCCAGCAGCTCCGGGACACGTGAAAAACTGTTTTTT,CASSSGTREKLFF
many,TRBJ2-5,.,12,TRBV18,TGTGCCAGCTCACCGTACCAAGAGACCCAGTACTTC,CASSPYQETQYF
many,TRBJ2-1,TRBD2,15,TRBV5-1,TGCGCCAGCAGCTCTAAGCGGGAGGGCAAGGATGAGCAGTTCTTC,CASSSKREGKDEQFF
many,TRBJ1-6,TRBD1,15,TRBV12-3/TRBV12-4,TGTGCCAGCAGTTCGCGGACAGGGCCGAATTCACCCCTCCACTTT,CASSSRTGPNSPLHF
many,TRBJ2-7,TRBD2,14,TRBV20-1,TGCAGTGCTAGGGAGCTAGCGGGGAAGTACGAGCAGTACTTC,CSARELAGKYEQYF
many,TRBJ1-6,.,13,TRBV9,TGTGCCAGCAGTACAGGGCCCAATTCACCCCTCCACTTT,CASSTGPNSPLHF
.,TRBJ2-1,TRBD2,15,TRBV19,TGTGCCAGTAGTATTGGACTAGCGGCTAACAATGAGCAGTTCTTC,CASSIGLAANNEQFF
.,TRBJ1-3,.,14,TRBV20-1,TGCAGTGCTAGAGGCCAGCGGTCTGGAAACACCATATATTTT,CSARGQRSGNTIYF
many,TRBJ2-1,TRBD2,16,TRBV7-8,TGTGCCAGCAGCTTAGTTTTTGCGGGAGGGCAGGGTGAGCAGTTCTTC,CASSLVFAGGQGEQFF
many,TRBJ1-5,.,14,TRBV20-1,TGCAGTGCTAGAGGGCAGGGAGGGAATATGGCCCAGCATTTT,CSARGQGGNMAQHF
.,TRBJ2-3,TRBD2,16,TRBV28,TGTGCCAGCAGTTTACTAGCGGGAGCTTCCACAGATACGCAGTATTTT,CASSLLAGASTDTQYF
many,TRBJ2-7,TRBD1,14,TRBV3-1,TGTGCCAGCAGCCCCAGGGGGTTATTCCACGAGCAGTACTTC,CASSPRGLFHEQYF
many,TRBJ2-1,TRBD2,13,TRBV29-1,TGCAGCGCGAGGTCTAGCGGGAGCTCTTTGCAGTTCTTC,CSARSSGSSLQFF
many,TRBJ2-3,.,14,TRBV9,TGTGCCAGCAGCGCGGGACTGCGCACAGATACGCAGTATTTT,CASSAGLRTDTQYF
many,TRBJ2-5,TRBD2,15,TRBV19,TGTGCCAGTAGTATACTAGCGGGATCTCAAGAGACCCAGTACTTC,CASSILAGSQETQYF
.,TRBJ1-1,.,13,TRBV7-7,TGTGCCAGCAGCCTCCATATGAACACTGAAGCTTTCTTT,CASSLHMNTEAFF
many,TRBJ2-5,.,13,TRBV6-2/TRBV6-3,TGTGCCAGCAGTTACCTAACTCAGGAGACCCAGTACTTC,CASSYLTQETQYF
many,TRBJ2-7,TRBD2,14,TRBV29-1,TGCAGCGTTGAATTTAGCGGGGTGACCTACGAGCAGTACTTC,CSVEFSGVTYEQYF
many,TRBJ1-6,TRBD1,15,TRBV11-2,TGTGCCAGCAGCGCGCAACAGGGGGCCGGTTCACCCCTCCACTTT,CASSAQQGAGSPLHF